These 9 T cell receptor beta chains were sequenced from one sample in a study of cytomegalovirus exposure and HLA in healthy donors (dated 2017 in TCRdb). Library preparation was by the immunoSEQ multiplex PCR assay. The multiplex PCR relied on a mix of 60 forward primers for TCR Vbeta segments and 13 reverse primers for TCR Jbeta segments. What TCRdb holds here is the immuneACCESS table cut down to in-frame rearrangements. Part of the clones is not present; checked against another copy, under half of the missing clones reflect an unresolved V gene, and the others are unexplained. This sample has fewer than 75,000 clones in its table, and over 70% of those were observed once. The ten largest clones capture roughly an eighth of the sample. Sequenced input: PBMCs. The receptors stem from a man in his 70s in good health and CMV-seronegative.

V gene TRBV7-9 combines with J gene TRBJ1-2; D may be TRBD1 (5 bases). V was clipped by 0 bases and J by 5 bases, with 16 bases between them. The CDR3 has 16 residues. CDR1 is SEHNR and CDR2 is FQNEAQ in the germline V gene (reference sequence). CDR3 DNA: TGTGCCAGCAGCTTAGCGTCAGGCGGGGGAGGATATGGCTACACCTTC. Its protein product is CASSLASGGGGYGYTF.

CDR3 DNA sequence: TGCGCCAGCAGCCAAGGGGACAGCCTTTCGGGCACAGATACGCAGTATTTT. Its translation is CASSQGDSLSGTDTQYF. V usage is TRBV4-1 and J usage is TRBJ2-3; 7 bases align to TRBD1. This CDR3 has 17 amino acids. CDR1 and CDR2 (germline): MGHRA, YSYEKL. V lost 1 base, J lost 1 base, and 8 bases stayed unmatched.

The V call is TRBV6-5, the J call TRBJ2-5, with D possibly matching TRBD1 (5 bases). In germline, CDR1 is MNHEY, CDR2 SVGAGI. Trimming removed 6 bases from V and 5 bases from J, with 13 bases in between. The CDR3 runs to 13 residues. This CDR3 is CASSPRVLETQYF. The CDR3 DNA reads TGTGCCAGCAGCCCCAGGGTTCTCGAGACCCAGTACTTC.

The rearrangement uses TRBV6-6 and TRBJ2-3; perhaps TRBD2 as D (6 bases). Trimming removed 8 bases from V and 1 base from J, with 10 bases in between. Per germline, CDR1 MNHNY and CDR2 SVGAGI (reference sequence). The CDR3 is 13 amino acids. The CDR3 region has the DNA TGTGCCAGCTTAGCTAGCGGCACAGATACGCAGTATTTT. Its translation: CASLASGTDTQYF.

J is TRBJ1-4 and V is TRBV15, with TRBD1 as a possible D gene (5 bases). V dropped 4 bases and J dropped 3 bases, with 12 bases sitting between them. The CDR3 extends over 15 amino acids. Germline V lookup: CDR1 LNHNV, CDR2 YYDKDF (reference sequence). CDR3 protein: CATSTTGGSNEKLFF. The DNA for the CDR3 is TGTGCCACCAGCACCACGGGGGGGTCTAATGAAAAACTGTTTTTT.

The genes are TRBV7-2 and TRBJ2-2; D is unresolved. Per the germline V gene, CDR1 is SGHTA and CDR2 is FQGNSA. CDR3 length: 14 amino acids. V lost 1 base and J 5 bases, leaving 8 bases between the germline ends. CDR3 amino acids: CASSLGRATGELFF. The CDR3 DNA follows: TGTGCCAGCAGCTTAGGTAGAGCAACCGGGGAGCTGTTTTTT.

The chain couples TRBV28 to TRBJ1-6; the D gene is possibly TRBD1 (6 bases). CDR1 MDHEN and CDR2 SYDVKM come from the germline V gene. This CDR3 has 15 amino acids. V dropped 4 bases and J dropped 4 bases, with 11 bases sitting between them. CDR3: CASSSGQNYNSPLHF. CDR3 DNA sequence: TGTGCCAGCAGTTCAGGACAGAATTATAATTCACCCCTCCACTTT.

This chain uses TRBV30 with TRBJ2-2; D gene unclear. This CDR3 region has 13 residues. CDR1 is GTSNPN and CDR2 is SVGIG in the germline V gene (reference sequence). V shed 1 base and J shed 1 base, with 4 bases lying between them. CDR3 loop: CAWSGQNTGELFF. In nucleotides, the CDR3 is TGTGCCTGGAGTGGTCAGAACACCGGGGAGCTGTTTTTT. Filled out from reference TRBV30 and TRBJ2-2, the complete variable domain reads SQTIHQWPATLVQPVGSPLSLECTVEGTSNPNLYWYRQAAGRGLQLLFYSVGIGQISSEVPQNLSASRPQDRQFILSSKKLLLSDSGFYLCAWSGQNTGELFFGEGSRLTVL.

This clone was observed a few times. The chain carries TRBV7-2 and TRBJ2-5, with TRBD2 matching 8 bases. Germline V gene data show CDR1 as SGHTA and CDR2 as FQGNSA. Germline trimming cut 5 bases from V and 5 bases from J; bases unmatched to any gene: 16. This CDR3 has 17 residues. CDR3 in DNA: TGTGCCAGCAGCCGCGGGGGACTAGTTGGGGTTCTTGAGACCCAGTACTTC. Amino acid sequence: CASSRGGLVGVLETQYF.